Listed here is a single TCR beta chain. The data originate from a study of blood T cell repertoires in COVID-19. Overall study context: The analysed material was cDNA or gDNA that came from T cells, B-cell-depleted T cells, or PBMCs.

This CDR3 is 16 amino acids long. Looked up from germline, CDR1 is LGHDT and CDR2 is YNNKEL (reference sequence). The junction had 9 bases not matched to a gene; V was cut back by 5 bases and J by 1 base. Sequencing was performed with immunoSEQ multiplex PCR; in TCRdb, only in-frame clones are kept and a portion is missing. The profile covers 150,000 to 200,000 clones, with over 75% appearing a single time and 9% taken by the ten largest. Two negative PCRs, clearance, or symptom resolution characterized the recovered Cohort 3 donors. V and J are TRBV3-1 (or the pseudogene TRBV3-2) and TRBJ2-3, with 7 bases fitting TRBD1. The TCR was taken from a woman aged 18-29 years who had recovered from COVID-19. The sequenced sample was PBMCs or T cells enriched from blood (not recorded which). The CDR3 sequence: CASSMLGQGGTDTQYF. The CDR3 DNA is TGTGCCAGCAGCATGTTAGGGCAGGGGGGCACAGATACGCAGTATTTT.